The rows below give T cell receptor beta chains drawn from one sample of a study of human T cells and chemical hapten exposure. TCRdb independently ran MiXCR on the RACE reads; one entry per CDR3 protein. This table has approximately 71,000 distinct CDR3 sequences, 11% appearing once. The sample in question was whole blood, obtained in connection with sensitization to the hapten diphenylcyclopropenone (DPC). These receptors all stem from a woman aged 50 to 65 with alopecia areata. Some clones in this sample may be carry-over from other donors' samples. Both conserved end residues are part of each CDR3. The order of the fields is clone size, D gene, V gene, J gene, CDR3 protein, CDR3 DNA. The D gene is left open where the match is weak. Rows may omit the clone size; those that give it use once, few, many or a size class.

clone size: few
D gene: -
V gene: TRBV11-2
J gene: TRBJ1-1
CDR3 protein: CASSLSTATEAFF
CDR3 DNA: TGTGCCAGCAGCTTAAGTACAGCCACTGAAGCTTTCTTT

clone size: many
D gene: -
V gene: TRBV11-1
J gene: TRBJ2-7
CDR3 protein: CASSLAIMGSYEQYF
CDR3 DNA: TGTGCCAGCAGCTTAGCGATTATGGGTTCCTACGAGCAGTACTTC

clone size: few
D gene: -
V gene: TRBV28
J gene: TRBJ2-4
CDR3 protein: CASSPGHRNIQYF
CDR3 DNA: TGTGCCAGCAGTCCCGGGCACCGAAACATTCAGTACTTC

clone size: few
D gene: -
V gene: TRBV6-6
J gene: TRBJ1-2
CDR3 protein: CASSYARSVGSDGYTF
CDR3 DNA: TGTGCCAGCAGTTACGCCAGAAGCGTAGGGAGTGATGGCTACACCTTC

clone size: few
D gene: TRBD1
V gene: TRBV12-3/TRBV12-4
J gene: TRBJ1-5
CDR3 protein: CASSPGRQGGQPQHF
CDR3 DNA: TGTGCCAGCAGCCCAGGTAGACAGGGAGGTCAGCCCCAGCATTTT

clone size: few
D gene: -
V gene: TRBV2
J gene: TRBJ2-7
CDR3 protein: CASSNDQGIRGYEQYF
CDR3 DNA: TGTGCCAGCAGTAACGACCAGGGAATCCGTGGCTACGAGCAGTACTTC

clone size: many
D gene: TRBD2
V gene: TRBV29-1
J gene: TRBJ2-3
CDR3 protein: CSLTVGGRGADTQYF
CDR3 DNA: TGCAGCCTCACGGTTGGCGGGAGAGGCGCAGATACGCAGTATTTT

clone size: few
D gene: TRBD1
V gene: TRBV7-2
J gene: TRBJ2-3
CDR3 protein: CASSLALQGAIDTQYF
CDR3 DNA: TGTGCCAGCAGCTTAGCGCTCCAGGGGGCGATAGATACGCAGTATTTT

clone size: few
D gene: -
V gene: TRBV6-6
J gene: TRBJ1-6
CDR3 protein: CASRGGSSYNSPLHF
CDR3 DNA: TGTGCCAGCCGGGGGGGGAGCTCCTATAATTCACCCCTCCACTTT

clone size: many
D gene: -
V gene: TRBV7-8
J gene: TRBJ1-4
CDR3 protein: CASSSLGRAGPNEKLFF
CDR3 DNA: TGTGCCAGCAGCTCCCTGGGACGGGCGGGCCCTAATGAAAAACTGTTTTTT

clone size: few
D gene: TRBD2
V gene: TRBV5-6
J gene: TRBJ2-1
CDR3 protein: CASSLVIREGYNEQFF
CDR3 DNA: TGTGCCAGCAGCTTGGTTATACGGGAGGGATACAATGAGCAGTTCTTC

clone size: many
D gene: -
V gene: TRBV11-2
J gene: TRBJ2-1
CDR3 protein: CASSVLHRQFF
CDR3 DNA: TGTGCCAGCAGCGTACTTCATCGGCAGTTCTTC

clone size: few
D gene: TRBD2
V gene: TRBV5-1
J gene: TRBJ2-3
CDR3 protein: CASSLEREADTQYF
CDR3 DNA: TGCGCCAGCAGCTTGGAGCGGGAAGCAGATACGCAGTATTTT

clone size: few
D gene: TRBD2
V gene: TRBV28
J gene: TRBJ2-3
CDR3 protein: CASSFSPIAGDPADTQYF
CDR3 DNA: TGTGCCAGCAGTTTCAGTCCCATAGCGGGAGATCCAGCAGATACGCAGTATTTT

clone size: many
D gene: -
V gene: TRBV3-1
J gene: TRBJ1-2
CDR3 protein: CASSQNGGDRGYTF
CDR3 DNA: TGTGCCAGCAGCCAGAACGGGGGCGATCGTGGCTACACCTTC

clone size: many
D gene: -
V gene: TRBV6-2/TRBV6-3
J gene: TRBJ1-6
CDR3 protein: CASSYSPGSGSPLHF
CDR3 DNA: TGTGCCAGCAGTTACTCTCCAGGGTCCGGTTCACCCCTCCACTTT

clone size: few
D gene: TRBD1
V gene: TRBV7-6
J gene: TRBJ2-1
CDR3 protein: CASSSRQGASYNEQFF
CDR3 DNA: TGTGCCAGCAGCTCCCGACAGGGGGCTTCCTACAATGAGCAGTTCTTC

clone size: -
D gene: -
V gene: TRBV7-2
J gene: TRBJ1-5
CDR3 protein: CASSLNSGVQPQHF
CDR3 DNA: TGTGCCAGCAGCTTAAACTCAGGGGTTCAGCCCCAGCATTTT

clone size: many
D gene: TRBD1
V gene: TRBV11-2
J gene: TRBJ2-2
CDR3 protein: CASSSPGQENTGELFF
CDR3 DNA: TGTGCCAGCAGCTCGCCGGGACAGGAGAACACCGGGGAGCTGTTTTTT

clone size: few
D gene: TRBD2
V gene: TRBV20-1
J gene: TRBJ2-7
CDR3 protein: CSARRLAGSYEQYF
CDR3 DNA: TGCAGTGCTAGGAGACTAGCCGGATCCTACGAGCAGTACTTC

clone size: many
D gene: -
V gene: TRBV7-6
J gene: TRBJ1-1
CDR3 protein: CASSLVRGEWNTEAFF
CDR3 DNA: TGTGCCAGCAGCTTAGTCAGGGGAGAATGGAACACTGAAGCTTTCTTT

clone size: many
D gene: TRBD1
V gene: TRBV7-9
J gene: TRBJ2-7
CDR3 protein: CASNPGGQGVKEQYF
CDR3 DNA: TGTGCCAGCAACCCCGGTGGCCAGGGGGTAAAAGAGCAGTACTTC

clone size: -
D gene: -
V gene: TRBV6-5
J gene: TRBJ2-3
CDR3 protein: CASSYSGFRVTDTQYF
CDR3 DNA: TGTGCCAGCAGTTACTCAGGGTTTCGAGTTACAGATACGCAGTATTTT

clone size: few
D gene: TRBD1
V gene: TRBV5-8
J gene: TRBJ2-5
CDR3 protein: CASSGGQSIQETQYF
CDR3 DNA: TGTGCCAGCAGCGGGGGACAGTCGATCCAAGAGACCCAGTACTTC

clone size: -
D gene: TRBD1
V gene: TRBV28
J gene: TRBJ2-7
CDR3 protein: CASSPGGGYEQYF
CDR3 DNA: TGTGCCAGCAGCCCAGGGGGCGGATACGAGCAGTACTTC

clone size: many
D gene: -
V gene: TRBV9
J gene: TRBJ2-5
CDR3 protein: CASSVVEGQETQYF
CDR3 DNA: TGTGCCAGCAGCGTAGTCGAGGGTCAAGAGACCCAGTACTTC

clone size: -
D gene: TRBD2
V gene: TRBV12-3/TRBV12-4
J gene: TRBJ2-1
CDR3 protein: CASRSGRADFAEQFF
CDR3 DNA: TGTGCCAGCAGAAGCGGGAGGGCCGATTTTGCGGAGCAGTTCTTC

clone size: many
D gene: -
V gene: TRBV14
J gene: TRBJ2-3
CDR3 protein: CASRLNTDTQYF
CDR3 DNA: TGTGCCAGCAGACTAAATACAGATACGCAGTATTTT

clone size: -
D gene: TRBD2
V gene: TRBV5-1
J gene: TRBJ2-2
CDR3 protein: CASTQAGIGELFF
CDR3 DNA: TGCGCCAGCACCCAAGCGGGGATCGGGGAGCTGTTTTTT

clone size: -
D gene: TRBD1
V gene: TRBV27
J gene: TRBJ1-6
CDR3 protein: CASMSRQGVMAPLHF
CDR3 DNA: TGTGCCAGCATGTCTCGACAGGGAGTAATGGCACCCCTCCACTTT

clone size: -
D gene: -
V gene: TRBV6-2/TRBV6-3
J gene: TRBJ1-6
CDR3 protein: CASRRTGDYSPLHF
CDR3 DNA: TGTGCCAGCAGACGGACGGGGGATTATTCACCCCTCCACTTT

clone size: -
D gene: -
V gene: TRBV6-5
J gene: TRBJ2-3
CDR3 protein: CASISAGTDTQYF
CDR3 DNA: TGTGCCAGCATATCGGCAGGGACCGATACGCAGTATTTT

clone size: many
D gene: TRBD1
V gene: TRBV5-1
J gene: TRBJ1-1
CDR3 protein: CASREGAGTEAFF
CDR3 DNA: TGCGCCAGCAGGGAGGGGGCGGGTACTGAAGCTTTCTTT

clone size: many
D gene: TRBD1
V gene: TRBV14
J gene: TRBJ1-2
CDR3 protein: CASRRTGGRGYTF
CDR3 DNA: TGTGCCAGCAGACGTACAGGGGGCAGAGGCTACACCTTC

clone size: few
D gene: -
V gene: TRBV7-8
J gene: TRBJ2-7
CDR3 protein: CASSLDNEQYF
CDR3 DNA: TGTGCCAGCAGCTTAGATAACGAGCAGTACTTC

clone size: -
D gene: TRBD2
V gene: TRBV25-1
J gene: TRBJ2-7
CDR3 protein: CASSGPPGLPSYEQYF
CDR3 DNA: TGTGCCAGCAGTGGCCCACCGGGACTACCCTCCTACGAGCAGTACTTC

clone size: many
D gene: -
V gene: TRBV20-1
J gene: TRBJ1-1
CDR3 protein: CSATRDIPNTEAFF
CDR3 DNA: TGCAGTGCTACCAGGGACATACCAAACACTGAAGCTTTCTTT

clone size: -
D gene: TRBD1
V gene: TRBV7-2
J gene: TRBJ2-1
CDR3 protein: CASSQGQGYEQFF
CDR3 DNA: TGTGCCAGCAGCCAGGGACAGGGTTATGAGCAGTTCTTC

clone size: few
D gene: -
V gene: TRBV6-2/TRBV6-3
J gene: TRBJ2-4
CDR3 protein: CASSYSSGRLAKNIQYF
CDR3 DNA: TGTGCCAGCAGTTACTCGTCAGGCAGACTAGCCAAAAACATTCAGTACTTC

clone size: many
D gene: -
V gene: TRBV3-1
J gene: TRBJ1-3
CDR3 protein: CASSLRREIGNTIYF
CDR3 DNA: TGTGCCAGCAGCCTACGCCGTGAGATTGGAAACACCATATATTTT

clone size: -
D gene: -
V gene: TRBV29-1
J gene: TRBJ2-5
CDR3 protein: CSVEDRETQYF
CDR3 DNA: TGCAGCGTTGAAGATCGAGAGACCCAGTACTTC

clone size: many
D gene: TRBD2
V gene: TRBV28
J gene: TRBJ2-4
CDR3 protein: CASSFVGGAAKNIQYF
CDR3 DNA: TGTGCCAGCAGTTTTGTCGGGGGGGCGGCCAAAAACATTCAGTACTTC

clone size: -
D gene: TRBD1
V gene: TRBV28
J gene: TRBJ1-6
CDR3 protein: CASSLDRGIMPLHF
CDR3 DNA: TGTGCCAGCAGTTTAGACAGGGGTATTATGCCCCTCCACTTT

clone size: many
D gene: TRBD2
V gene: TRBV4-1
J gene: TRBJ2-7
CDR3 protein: CASSQNTGTSGTYEQYF
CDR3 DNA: TGCGCCAGCAGCCAAAACACCGGGACTAGCGGAACCTACGAGCAGTACTTC

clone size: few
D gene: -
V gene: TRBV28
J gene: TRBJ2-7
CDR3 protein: CASSLDGVSYEQYF
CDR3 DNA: TGTGCCAGCAGCCTGGACGGCGTCTCCTACGAGCAGTACTTC

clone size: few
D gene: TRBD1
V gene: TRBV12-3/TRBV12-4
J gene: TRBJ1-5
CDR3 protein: CASSAPRDRRQPQHF
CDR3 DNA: TGTGCCAGCAGTGCTCCCCGGGACAGACGTCAGCCCCAGCATTTT

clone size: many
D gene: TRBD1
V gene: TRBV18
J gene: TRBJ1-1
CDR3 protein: CASLGTGEAFF
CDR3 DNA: TGTGCCAGCTTAGGGACAGGGGAAGCTTTCTTT

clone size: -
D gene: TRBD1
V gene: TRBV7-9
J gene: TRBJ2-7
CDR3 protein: CASSLRDRTYEQYF
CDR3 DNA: TGTGCCAGCAGCTTACGGGACAGGACCTACGAGCAGTACTTC

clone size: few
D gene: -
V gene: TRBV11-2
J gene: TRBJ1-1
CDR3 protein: CASSFTANTEAFF
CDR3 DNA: TGTGCCAGCAGCTTTACGGCGAACACTGAAGCTTTCTTT

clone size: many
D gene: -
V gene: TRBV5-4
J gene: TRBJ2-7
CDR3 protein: CASSYRRLSYEQYF
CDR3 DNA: TGTGCCAGCAGCTATCGCCGGTTGTCCTACGAGCAGTACTTC

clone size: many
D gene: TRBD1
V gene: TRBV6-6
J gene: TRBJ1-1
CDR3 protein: CASSKPGQGTLGAFF
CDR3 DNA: TGTGCCAGCAGTAAACCGGGACAGGGGACCCTGGGGGCTTTCTTT